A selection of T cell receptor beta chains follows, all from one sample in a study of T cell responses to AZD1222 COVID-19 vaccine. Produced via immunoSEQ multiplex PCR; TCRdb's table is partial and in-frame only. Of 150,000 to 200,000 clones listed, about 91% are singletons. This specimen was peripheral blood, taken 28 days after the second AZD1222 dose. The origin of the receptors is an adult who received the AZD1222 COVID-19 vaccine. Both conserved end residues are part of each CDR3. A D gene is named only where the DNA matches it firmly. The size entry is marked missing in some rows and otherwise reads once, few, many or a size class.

TGTGCCAGCTCGCCATTGGGACTAGCGGCTTACAATGAGCAGTTCTTC,CASSPLGLAAYNEQFF,TRBJ2-1,TRBV28,-,TRBD2
TGTGCCAGTAGTATAGATCGTGGGGGGGCGGATACGCAGTATTTT,CASSIDRGGADTQYF,TRBJ2-3,TRBV19,-,-
TGTGCCAGCAGCCCCGGGACGGGACACTATGGCTACACCTTC,CASSPGTGHYGYTF,TRBJ1-2,TRBV7-2,-,-
TGTGCCAGTAGCAATATCTTGACTACCGGGACAACCTACGAGCAGTACTTC,CASSNILTTGTTYEQYF,TRBJ2-7,TRBV19,-,-
TGTGCCAGCAGTTACCAATATACCACTAGCTCCTACGAGCAGTACTTC,CASSYQYTTSSYEQYF,TRBJ2-7,TRBV6-5,-,-
TGTGCCAGCAGTTCCGTCTCTGGAAACACCATATATTTT,CASSSVSGNTIYF,TRBJ1-3,TRBV6-6,-,-
TGTGCCAGCAGCCCCGGGTCGAGCTCTGGAAACACCATATATTTT,CASSPGSSSGNTIYF,TRBJ1-3,TRBV3-1/TRBV3-2,once,-
TGTGCCAGTAGTATGTGGGACAGGGCCCCTGAAGCTTTCTTT,CASSMWDRAPEAFF,TRBJ1-1,TRBV19,-,TRBD1
TGTGCCAGCAGTGAAACGGGGGTATCCGGGACAGGGGATTTTCAGCCCCAGCATTTT,CASSETGVSGTGDFQPQHF,TRBJ1-5,TRBV6-1,-,TRBD1
TGTGCCTGGAGTAGAGAAGACAGCATGAACACTGAAGCTTTCTTT,CAWSREDSMNTEAFF,TRBJ1-1,TRBV30,-,-
TGTGCCAGCAGTGAAGGGTTAGCGGCGGGAGATACGCAGTATTTT,CASSEGLAAGDTQYF,TRBJ2-3,TRBV6-1,few,-
TGTGCCAGCTCACAGGGGGCGGACTACGAGCAGTACTTC,CASSQGADYEQYF,TRBJ2-7,TRBV18,-,TRBD1
TGTGCCAGCTCACCAGATGGGGCTCCCCCTAACTATGGCTACACCTTC,CASSPDGAPPNYGYTF,TRBJ1-2,TRBV18,-,-
TGTGCCACCAGTGATTTGCTTGGAGGGGACGGGGAGCTGTTTTTT,CATSDLLGGDGELFF,TRBJ2-2,TRBV24-1,-,-
TGTGCCAGCAGCCCTCGACAGACGAATGAGGAGACCCAGTACTTC,CASSPRQTNEETQYF,TRBJ2-5,TRBV13,once,-
TGTGCCAGCCTCCCGGGGGGAGGCCTAACTCATTCACCCCTCCACTTT,CASLPGGGLTHSPLHF,TRBJ1-6,TRBV7-8,-,-
TGCGCCAGCAGCGTTAGCGGGGCGTACGAGCAGTACTTC,CASSVSGAYEQYF,TRBJ2-7,TRBV5-1,-,TRBD2
TGTGCCAGCTCACCAGGATTGAACACTGAAGCTTTCTTT,CASSPGLNTEAFF,TRBJ1-1,TRBV18,once,-
TGTGCCAGCTCACCAGAGGGGTACACCGGGGAGCTGTTTTTT,CASSPEGYTGELFF,TRBJ2-2,TRBV18,once,-
TGCAGCGTTGATCCCACACTTCAAAGGTTCAATGAGCAGTTCTTC,CSVDPTLQRFNEQFF,TRBJ2-1,TRBV29-1,-,-
TGCGCCAGCAGCCAAGATAGGAACACTGAAGCTTTCTTT,CASSQDRNTEAFF,TRBJ1-1,TRBV4-1,-,-
TGTGCCAGCAGCCTCTACGGAATATATGGCTACACCTTC,CASSLYGIYGYTF,TRBJ1-2,TRBV7-2,-,-
TGTGCCAGCAGCTGGGGAGTCTTGAAAGAGACCCAGTACTTC,CASSWGVLKETQYF,TRBJ2-5,TRBV11-2,-,-
TGTGCCAGCAGCTTAGATCAGGGTCCATGGGGCTACAATGAGCAGTTCTTC,CASSLDQGPWGYNEQFF,TRBJ2-1,TRBV11-2,-,-
TGTGCCAGCTCGTGGGACAGGGGAAATCGCGAGCAGTACTTC,CASSWDRGNREQYF,TRBJ2-7,TRBV2,-,TRBD1
TGTGCCAGCAGTATAACCGGGGGTAGCACCGGGGAGCTGTTTTTT,CASSITGGSTGELFF,TRBJ2-2,TRBV7-9,-,-
TGTGCCAGCAGTGACTCGGACAGGGTTGAAAAACTGTTTTTT,CASSDSDRVEKLFF,TRBJ1-4,TRBV6-7,-,TRBD1
TGTGCCAGTAGTATCAGATCCGCCCACACTGAAGCTTTCTTT,CASSIRSAHTEAFF,TRBJ1-1,TRBV19,-,-
TGTGCCAGCAGCTCCCCTTGGGGGGACACCGACAATTCACCCCTCCACTTT,CASSSPWGDTDNSPLHF,TRBJ1-6,TRBV7-9,few,-
TGCGCCAGCAGCTTCAGCTGGGAGACCCAGTACTTC,CASSFSWETQYF,TRBJ2-5,TRBV5-1,-,-
TGTGCCAGCAGCCGTATAGGAGACGCCTACGAGCAGTACTTC,CASSRIGDAYEQYF,TRBJ2-7,TRBV5-8,-,-
TGTGCCAGCAGTGAGACAGCACCGGGACAGGGTGCCACAGATACGCAGTATTTT,CASSETAPGQGATDTQYF,TRBJ2-3,TRBV27,-,TRBD1
TGTGCCAGCAGTTTTCAGGGGGCTGGAAACACCATATATTTT,CASSFQGAGNTIYF,TRBJ1-3,TRBV27,-,TRBD1
TGTGCCAGCAGTATAGGAGGGGGCGTCAATCAGCCCCAGCATTTT,CASSIGGGVNQPQHF,TRBJ1-5,TRBV28,-,TRBD1
TGTGCCAGCAGTTTTTCCGGGGGGATCACCTACAATGAGCAGTTCTTC,CASSFSGGITYNEQFF,TRBJ2-1,TRBV6-5,-,TRBD2
TGTGCCAGCAGCCCCCAGGCGGCGAGGCCCCACGAGCAGTACTTC,CASSPQAARPHEQYF,TRBJ2-7,TRBV7-3,-,-
TGTGCCAGCAGCTTAGCGTCCGGGGAAGCTTTCTTT,CASSLASGEAFF,TRBJ1-1,TRBV7-9,-,-
TGTGCCAGCAGCGAAGGGACAGGATGGTATGGCTACACCTTC,CASSEGTGWYGYTF,TRBJ1-2,TRBV5-6,-,TRBD1
TGTGCCAGCAGCTTGGACCAGGCGAATGAAAAACTGTTTTTT,CASSLDQANEKLFF,TRBJ1-4,TRBV5-4,once,-
TGTGCCAGCAGCTTAGGGGCGGACCCCATGAACACTGAAGCTTTCTTT,CASSLGADPMNTEAFF,TRBJ1-1,TRBV7-2,-,-
TGTGCCAGCAGCGTAGGGGCGGGAGGCAACTACGAGCAGTACTTC,CASSVGAGGNYEQYF,TRBJ2-7,TRBV9,-,TRBD2
TGTGCCAGCAGCCCCAGACTAGCGGGGTACAATGAGCAGTTCTTC,CASSPRLAGYNEQFF,TRBJ2-1,TRBV7-3,-,TRBD2
TGTGCCAGCAGTTTTTCTAATCCTGGCTACACCTTC,CASSFSNPGYTF,TRBJ1-2,TRBV12-3/TRBV12-4,-,-
TGTGCCAGTAGCACTACATGGCGTACAGATACGCAGTATTTT,CASSTTWRTDTQYF,TRBJ2-3,TRBV19,-,-
TGTGCCAGCAGTCGAACAGCCAAAAACATTCAGTACTTC,CASSRTAKNIQYF,TRBJ2-4,TRBV28,once,-
TGTGCCAGCAGCAGGGGACTAGCGGGAGGGCCTCGGAATGAGCAGTTCTTC,CASSRGLAGGPRNEQFF,TRBJ2-1,TRBV11-3,-,TRBD2
TGTGCCAGCAGTTACAGGAGGGGGCCGAACACCGGGGAGCTGTTTTTT,CASSYRRGPNTGELFF,TRBJ2-2,TRBV6-6,-,-
TGCGCCAGCAGCCGCTGGATGGGGGCAACTAATGAAAAACTGTTTTTT,CASSRWMGATNEKLFF,TRBJ1-4,TRBV4-1,-,-
TGTGCCAGCTCCATCGGGGACAGGGGGCCCTACGAGCAGTACTTC,CASSIGDRGPYEQYF,TRBJ2-7,TRBV18,-,TRBD1
TGCAGTGCTAGAGATGGGAATGAGCAGTTCTTC,CSARDGNEQFF,TRBJ2-1,TRBV20-1,-,-